Presented here are 4 T cell receptor beta chains from one specimen sequenced in a study of metastatic and nonmetastatic thyroid tumors. TCRdb reprocessed the PCR reads via MiXCR. Of roughly 20,000 clones listed, around 28% are singletons. Nobody among the patients had been given any treatment before thyroid surgery. Sequencing was performed on blood. These receptors were obtained from a female donor with papillary thyroid cancer or a benign thyroid nodule (not recorded which). Some clones in this sample may be carry-over from other donors' samples.

This clone occurred many times. Other DNA sequences from this sample encode an identical CDR3 as well. This chain links TRBV18 with TRBJ1-1; 10 positions agree with TRBD1. Germline lookup yields CDR1 KGHSH and CDR2 LQKENI. There are 16 residues in the CDR3. Trimming cost V 1 base and J 4 bases; bases outside gene matches: 6. CDR3 protein: CASSPRRDRGGTEAFF. In nucleotides, the CDR3 is TGTGCCAGCTCACCACGCCGGGACAGGGGTGGCACTGAAGCTTTCTTT. Looking up the rest from reference TRBV18 and TRBJ1-1 gives the full variable domain: NAGVMQNPRHLVRRRGQEARLRCSPMKGHSHVYWYRQLPEEGLKFMVYLQKENIIDESGMPKERFSAEFPKEGPSILRIQQVVRGDSAAYFCASSPRRDRGGTEAFFGQGTRLTVV.

The rearrangement links TRBV30 to TRBJ2-1, with D tentatively TRBD2 (6 bases). The V end lost 1 base, the J end lost 8 bases, and 12 bases lay between the germline ends. Germline V gene lookup returns CDR1 GTSNPN and CDR2 SVGIG (reference sequence). CDR3 length: 13 amino acids. Here the CDR3 reads CAWSGSGVYEQFF. In DNA form, the CDR3 reads TGTGCCTGGAGTGGGTCGGGAGTCTATGAGCAGTTCTTC.

This clone was counted a single time. In DNA, the CDR3 is TGTGCCAGCAGCTTAGGGGGCAGGAACACTGAAGCTTTCTTT. Protein sequence: CASSLGGRNTEAFF. The chain links TRBV11-3 to TRBJ1-1, with TRBD1 as a possible D gene (5 bases). The CDR3 totals 14 residues. Deletions cut 1 base from V and 1 base from J, with 7 bases between. In germline, CDR1 is SGHNT, CDR2 YENEEA.

The CDR3 protein is CASSLSGQSSYEQYF. The CDR3 nucleotides are TGTGCCAGCAGTTTATCGGGACAGAGCTCCTACGAGCAGTACTTC. The chain carries TRBV27 and TRBJ2-7; TRBD1 aligns across 7 bases. Per germline, CDR1 MNHEY and CDR2 SMNVEV (reference sequence). The CDR3 runs to 15 residues. The ends lost 0 bases at V and 0 bases at J; junction bases unmatched: 2.